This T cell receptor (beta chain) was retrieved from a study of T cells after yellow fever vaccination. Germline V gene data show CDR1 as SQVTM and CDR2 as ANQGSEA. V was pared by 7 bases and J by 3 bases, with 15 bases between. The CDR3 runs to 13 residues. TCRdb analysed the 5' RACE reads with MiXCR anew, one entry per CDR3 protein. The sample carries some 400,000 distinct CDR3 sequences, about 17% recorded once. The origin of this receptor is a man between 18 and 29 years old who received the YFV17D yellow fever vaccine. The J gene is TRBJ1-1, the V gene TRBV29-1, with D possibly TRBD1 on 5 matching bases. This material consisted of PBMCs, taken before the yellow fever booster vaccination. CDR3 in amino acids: CSASGRWDTEAFF. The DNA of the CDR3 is TGCAGCGCCTCAGGGAGATGGGACACTGAAGCTTTCTTT.